One and the same sample provided the 26 T cell receptor beta chains below, sequenced in a study of cytotoxic CD8 clonotypes in ibrutinib-treated CLL. Sequencing was performed with immunoSEQ multiplex PCR; in TCRdb, only in-frame clones are kept and a portion is missing. Of 130,000 to 150,000 clones listed, approximately 89% are singletons. The input for sequencing was PBMCs, taken after 12 months of ibrutinib treatment. These receptors came from a human donor with chronic lymphocytic leukemia.

In this sample, this clone turned up once. The chain links TRBV7-3 to TRBJ1-5; D gene ambiguous. The V end lost 5 bases, the J end lost 8 bases, and 19 bases lay between the germline ends. The CDR3 runs 15 residues. Germline V CDR1 and CDR2: SGHTA, FQGTGA. This CDR3 reads CASSPGYNPIEPQHF. CDR3 nucleotides: TGTGCCAGCAGCCCCGGCTATAACCCGATCGAGCCCCAGCATTTT.

V and J are TRBV4-1 and TRBJ1-5; TRBD1 aligns across 8 bases. There are 15 residues in the CDR3. Germline V gene lookup returns CDR1 MGHRA and CDR2 YSYEKL. The V segment lost 0 bases and the J segment 7 bases; nucleotides outside the gene matches: 5. The CDR3 loop is CASSQDQQGGQPQHF. DNA of the CDR3: TGCGCCAGCAGCCAAGATCAACAGGGGGGACAGCCCCAGCATTTT.

This clone is a singleton in its sample. V gene TRBV27 combines with J gene TRBJ2-5, with 7 bases identical to TRBD2. V shed 4 bases, J shed 1 base, and the junction held 6 bases outside the gene matches. Germline values: CDR1 MNHEY, CDR2 SMNVEV (reference sequence). The CDR3 totals 15 residues. CDR3 sequence: CASSWGGRGQETQYF. In nucleotides, the CDR3 is TGTGCCAGCAGTTGGGGGGGGAGGGGCCAAGAGACCCAGTACTTC.

The rearrangement joins TRBV27 to TRBJ2-3; the match to TRBD1 covers 7 bases. CDR1 and CDR2 (germline): MNHEY, SMNVEV (reference sequence). The CDR3 totals 17 residues. The V segment lost 3 bases and the J segment 2 bases; nucleotides outside the gene matches: 11. The CDR3 sequence: CASSFSPTGTVTDTQYF. In DNA form, the CDR3 reads TGTGCCAGCAGTTTTTCACCAACCGGGACAGTCACAGATACGCAGTATTTT.

The CDR3 here is CASSPNGDQPQHF. The DNA for the CDR3 is TGTGCCAGCAGCCCTAATGGAGATCAGCCCCAGCATTTT. This chain joins TRBV7-3 and TRBJ1-5, with no clear D. Germline values: CDR1 SGHTA, CDR2 FQGTGA. The CDR3 is 13 residues long. Trimming removed 5 bases at V and 5 bases at J, with 10 bases between.

The rearrangement links TRBV18 to TRBJ2-2; TRBD1 aligns across 7 bases. Germline V gene data show CDR1 as KGHSH and CDR2 as LQKENI. V shed 3 bases and J 5 bases; nucleotides not matched to a gene: 9. The CDR3 runs 16 residues. The CDR3 region is CASSPALDRRTGELFF. CDR3 DNA: TGTGCCAGCTCACCGGCGTTGGACAGGAGGACCGGGGAGCTGTTTTTT.

The V and J genes are TRBV6-6 and TRBJ2-1, with no clear D. This CDR3 comprises 13 residues. V was trimmed by 2 bases and J by 8 bases, leaving 10 bases between them. Germline V gene data show CDR1 as MNHNY and CDR2 as SVGAGI (reference sequence). The CDR3 nucleotides are TGTGCCAGCAGTTACCCTTGGTCGGATGAGCAGTTCTTC. Protein: CASSYPWSDEQFF.

The rearrangement joins TRBV19 to TRBJ2-3, with D perhaps TRBD1 (6 bases). Germline V gene data show CDR1 as LNHDA and CDR2 as SQIVND (reference sequence). The CDR3 runs 14 residues. V was pared by 7 bases and J by 0 bases, with 11 bases between. The CDR3 coding sequence is TGTGCCAGTACTTCGCAGGGGAGCACAGATACGCAGTATTTT. Translating it yields CASTSQGSTDTQYF.

The gene calls are TRBV10-1 and TRBJ2-3; maybe TRBD2 (6 bases). The CDR3 loop spans 12 amino acids. CDR1 and CDR2 from the germline V gene are WNHNN and SYGVQD (reference sequence). V was cut by 9 bases and J by 6 bases, with 13 bases left in between. The DNA for the CDR3 is TGCGCCAGGCCGACTAGAGTTGATACGCAGTATTTT. It codes for CARPTRVDTQYF.

V and J are TRBV10-1 and TRBJ1-5; D remains ambiguous. Trimming pared 7 bases from V and 0 bases from J, leaving 4 bases between. The CDR3 contains 12 residues. CDR1 and CDR2 (germline): WNHNN, SYGVQD (reference sequence). The CDR3 sequence is CASKDSNQPQHF. The CDR3 nucleotides are TGCGCCAGCAAAGATAGCAATCAGCCCCAGCATTTT.

The chain combines TRBV6-5 with TRBJ2-5; 8 nucleotides line up with TRBD2. Germline V gives CDR1 MNHEY, CDR2 SVGAGI. V lost 7 bases, J lost 3 bases, and 10 bases stayed unmatched. The CDR3 totals 15 residues. The CDR3 loop reads CASKEGSSGKETQYF. The CDR3 DNA reads as TGTGCCAGCAAGGAAGGAAGTAGCGGGAAAGAGACCCAGTACTTC.

The V and J genes are TRBV7-2 and TRBJ2-1; D is ambiguous. The CDR3 runs to 13 residues. Trimming took 1 base from V and 13 from J, leaving 14 bases between them. Germline V gene data show CDR1 as SGHTA and CDR2 as FQGNSA. CDR3 DNA sequence: TGTGCCAGCAGCTTAGACAAGCTCGTTGAACAGTTCTTC. Translated, it gives CASSLDKLVEQFF.

This clone appeared a few times. V is TRBV30 and J is TRBJ1-1, with TRBD1 matching 7 bases. CDR1 is GTSNPN, CDR2 SVGIG, per germline (reference sequence). V trimming: 0 bases; J trimming: 3 bases; junction bases outside the gene matches: 1. The CDR3 is made up of 13 amino acids. The CDR3 is CAWSVTGDTEAFF. The CDR3 DNA reads TGTGCCTGGAGTGTAACAGGGGACACTGAAGCTTTCTTT.

The chain links TRBV2 to TRBJ2-5; 8 bases fit TRBD2. With 2 bases clipped from V and 0 bases from J, the junction kept 2 bases outside the gene matches. CDR1 and CDR2 from the germline V gene are SNHLY and FYNNEI. The CDR3 has 15 amino acids. Written as DNA, the CDR3 is TGTGCCAGCAGTGAACGTAGCGGGGACCAAGAGACCCAGTACTTC. The encoded protein is CASSERSGDQETQYF.

This chain connects TRBV19 to TRBJ1-1, with D uncertain. Germline values: CDR1 LNHDA, CDR2 SQIVND (reference sequence). The CDR3 length is 15 residues. V shed 6 bases and J shed 8 bases, with 22 bases lying between them. CDR3: CASRSLTGPLGEAFF. CDR3 DNA sequence: TGTGCCAGTAGGAGTTTAACCGGGCCCCTGGGCGAAGCTTTCTTT.

The V and J genes are TRBV7-9 and TRBJ1-1; perhaps TRBD1 as D (6 bases). This CDR3 has 15 residues. Trimming shortened V by 5 bases and J by 4 bases, and 17 bases separated the two germline ends. CDR1 SEHNR and CDR2 FQNEAQ come from the germline V gene (reference sequence). The CDR3 loop is CASSLITGTGTEAFF. In nucleotides, the CDR3 is TGTGCCAGCAGCCTCATTACAGGGACGGGCACTGAAGCTTTCTTT.

The chain uses TRBV28 and TRBJ2-3, with D possibly TRBD1 on 6 matching bases. Germline V lookup: CDR1 MDHEN, CDR2 SYDVKM. The CDR3 length is 14 residues. The ends were cut back, 6 bases at V and 0 bases at J, with 10 bases in the middle. CDR3 DNA: TGTGCCAGCAGCCCAGGGGACAGCACAGATACGCAGTATTTT. Its protein product is CASSPGDSTDTQYF.

This rearrangement joins TRBV4-3 to TRBJ2-7, with a possible D match to TRBD1 (7 bases). Germline lookup yields CDR1 LGHNA and CDR2 YSLEER. The CDR3 length is 13 residues. Trimming cost V 3 bases and J 6 bases, with 12 bases left between them. The CDR3 reads CASSQEGASEQYF. For the CDR3, the DNA is TGCGCCAGCAGCCAGGAGGGGGCGAGCGAGCAGTACTTC.

V and J are TRBV25-1 and TRBJ1-1, with a tentative D call TRBD1 (6 bases). The germline CDR1 and CDR2 sequences are MGHDK and SYGVNS. CDR3 length: 12 amino acids. V dropped 9 bases and J dropped 9 bases, with 17 bases sitting between them. The CDR3 is CASVSHTGKAFF. CDR3 DNA: TGTGCCAGTGTCTCCCATACAGGGAAAGCTTTCTTT.

This chain connects TRBV4-1 to TRBJ2-1; D gene uncertain. Trimming left V 5 bases short and J 8 bases short, with 22 bases between. Germline CDR1 MGHRA, CDR2 YSYEKL. The CDR3 loop spans 16 amino acids. The CDR3 here is CASSLPSVPGPYEQFF. DNA of the CDR3: TGCGCCAGCAGCTTACCCAGCGTGCCCGGGCCCTATGAGCAGTTCTTC.

This chain links TRBV28 with TRBJ1-2; D not resolved. Trimming pared 4 bases from V and 8 bases from J, leaving 29 bases between. This CDR3 has 18 amino acids. Per the germline V gene, CDR1 is MDHEN and CDR2 is SYDVKM. CDR3 nucleotide sequence: TGTGCCAGCAGTTCTCTGAGGACCTCCGGGCAGGAAAGTATCGGCTACACCTTC. It specifies CASSSLRTSGQESIGYTF.

This chain's CDR3 is CAWSVQMGGGTDTQYF. In nucleotides, the CDR3 is TGTGCCTGGAGTGTACAGATGGGAGGAGGAACAGATACGCAGTATTTT. The gene calls are TRBV30 and TRBJ2-3; D is perhaps TRBD2 (6 bases). Germline V gives CDR1 GTSNPN, CDR2 SVGIG (reference sequence). Trimming took off 0 bases at V and 3 bases at J, with 16 bases between the two ends. The CDR3 runs 16 residues.

V and J are TRBV28 and TRBJ2-5; TRBD2 matches at 9 bases. The CDR3 sequence is 15 residues long. After removal of 6 bases from V and 7 bases from J, the junction contained 12 bases not matched to a gene. Germline CDR1 is MDHEN and CDR2 is SYDVKM. Here the CDR3 DNA reads TGTGCCAGCAGCCTAAAAACTAGCGGGTCTTCGACCCAGTACTTC. Its translation: CASSLKTSGSSTQYF.

V is TRBV6-5 and J is TRBJ1-2; 10 nucleotides line up with TRBD1. CDR3 length equals 13 residues. CDR1 is MNHEY and CDR2 is SVGAGI in the germline V gene. V dropped 5 bases and J dropped 7; count of bases not matched to a gene: 4. The CDR3 protein is CASSGDRGSGYTF. CDR3 sequence (DNA): TGTGCCAGCAGTGGGGACAGGGGTTCTGGCTACACCTTC.

This chain joins TRBV27 and TRBJ1-5, with no clear D. Trimming took off 2 bases at V and 2 bases at J, with 13 bases between the two ends. Per the germline V gene, CDR1 is MNHEY and CDR2 is SMNVEV (reference sequence). The CDR3 covers 16 residues. As DNA, the CDR3 is TGTGCCAGCAGTTTAGGGTCAGGCTACGGCAATCAGCCCCAGCATTTT. It specifies CASSLGSGYGNQPQHF.

The count of this clone is one. The chain uses TRBV7-3 and TRBJ2-3; no clear D. V gave up 2 bases and J gave up 5 bases, with 14 bases separating them. There are 15 residues in the CDR3. CDR1 is SGHTA, CDR2 FQGTGA, per germline. DNA of the CDR3: TGTGCCAGCAGCTTAGGAGCAGGAATGATAGATACGCAGTATTTT. Protein product: CASSLGAGMIDTQYF. The full variable domain, rest sourced from reference TRBV7-3 and TRBJ2-3, is GAGVSQTPSNKVTEKGKYVELRCDPISGHTALYWYRQSLGQGPEFLIYFQGTGAADDSGLPNDRFFAVRPEGSVSTLKIQRTERGDSAVYLCASSLGAGMIDTQYFGPGTRLTVL.